This T cell receptor beta chain was retrieved from a study of T cell responses to AZD1222 COVID-19 vaccine. This CDR3 has 13 residues. The V gene's germline CDR1 is KGHSH and CDR2 LQKENI. The V gene lost 2 bases and the J gene lost 6 bases, with 10 bases spanning the gap. The repertoire was sequenced with immunoSEQ multiplex PCR; TCRdb's copy has only in-frame clones and lacks some. Of about 130,000 clones listed, 80% to 90% are singletons. The chain uses TRBV18 and TRBJ1-2; D unclear. This specimen consisted of peripheral blood, obtained on day 0 of AZD1222 vaccination. The sequence derives from an adult in good health. CDR3 amino acids: CASSPRLFDGYTF. CDR3 DNA: TGTGCCAGCTCACCAAGGCTGTTTGATGGCTACACCTTC.